This TCR beta chain was retrieved from a study of CD8+ T cells in alopecia areata. This clone has just a few counts. Stated treatment: oral pan-JAK inhibitor, 5-10 mg twice daily. As the sequencing template, cDNA was produced by extracting RNA and reverse transcribing it. Measured with immunoSEQ multiplex PCR; TCRdb has only the in-frame clones, and not every one. In the table there are 95,000 to 100,000 clones, 61% of which are singletons. Trimming cost V 0 bases and J 3 bases, with 8 bases left between them. The CDR3 extends over 14 amino acids. Germline loops: CDR1 LGHNA, CDR2 YSLEER. The specimen was CD8+ T cells sorted from blood, collected at week 4, from a patient treated with tofacitinib. This sequence was found in a human donor with alopecia areata. V usage is TRBV4-3 and J usage is TRBJ1-2, with D perhaps TRBD1 (5 bases). CDR3 amino acids: CASSQDMGDYGYTF. In DNA form, the CDR3 reads TGCGCCAGCAGCCAAGATATGGGGGACTATGGCTACACCTTC.